The 14 T cell receptor beta chains presented below share a single source sample, sequenced in a study of T cell responses to AZD1222 COVID-19 vaccine. Assay used: immunoSEQ multiplex PCR; TCRdb lists only in-frame clones, some missing. Of under 200,000 clones in the sample, over 85% were seen once. Sequenced here: peripheral blood, sampled on day 0 of AZD1222 vaccination. These receptors all come from an adult in good health.

The chain has TRBV29-1 and TRBJ2-2, with 8 bases lining up with TRBD2. CDR1 is SQVTM, CDR2 ANQGSEA, per germline. V lost 4 bases to trimming and J lost 13 bases; unmatched junction nucleotides: 14. The CDR3 extends over 14 amino acids. This CDR3 is CSVGHPAGAGRLFF. As DNA, the CDR3 is TGCAGCGTTGGCCATCCAGCGGGAGCGGGGCGGCTGTTTTTT.

The count of this clone is one. The chain couples TRBV10-1 to TRBJ2-1, with a possible D match to TRBD1 (5 bases). This CDR3 has 15 residues. Trimming took off 2 bases at V and 6 bases at J, with 14 bases between the two ends. Germline-derived CDR1 and CDR2 are WNHNN and SYGVQD (reference sequence). Here the CDR3 reads CASSETPLGVNEQFF. The CDR3 DNA reads as TGCGCCAGCAGTGAGACCCCGCTAGGGGTCAATGAGCAGTTCTTC.

V gene TRBV5-6 combines with J gene TRBJ1-1; unclear D gene. CDR3 length: 14 residues. Per germline, CDR1 SGHDT and CDR2 YYEEEE. V lost 2 bases to trimming and J lost 0 bases, with 8 bases between them. CDR3 nucleotide sequence: TGTGCCAGCAGCTTAAGGTATATGAACACTGAAGCTTTCTTT. Translating it yields CASSLRYMNTEAFF. The variable domain in full, with the rest retrieved from reference TRBV5-6 and TRBJ1-1, is DAGVTQSPTHLIKTRGQQVTLRCSPKSGHDTVSWYQQALGQGPQFIFQYYEEEERQRGNFPDRFSGHQFPNYSSELNVNALLLGDSALYLCASSLRYMNTEAFFGQGTRLTVV.

The chain is built from TRBV6-5 and TRBJ1-3; D might be TRBD1 (6 bases). The V end lost 4 bases, the J end lost 3 bases, and 13 bases lay between the germline ends. CDR3 size: 15 residues. The germline V gene has CDR1 MNHEY and CDR2 SVGAGI. DNA of the CDR3: TGTGCCAGCAGTTTACAGGGTGCTTATGGAAACACCATATATTTT. This codes for CASSLQGAYGNTIYF.

V is TRBV10-3 and J is TRBJ2-1; 8 bases fit TRBD1. Germline V gene data show CDR1 as ENHRY and CDR2 as SYGVKD. The CDR3 consists of 17 residues. J lost 3 bases, V lost 2 bases, and 9 bases had no gene match. The CDR3 DNA reads TGTGCCATCAGTGAGGGTCCGGGACAGGCGAACTACAATGAGCAGTTCTTC. It specifies CAISEGPGQANYNEQFF.

The chain is built from TRBV6-5 and TRBJ2-6, with D unclear. Deletions cut 8 bases from V and 0 bases from J, with 11 bases between. Germline V CDR1 and CDR2: MNHEY, SVGAGI. The CDR3 has 15 amino acids. CDR3 sequence (DNA): TGTGCCAGCGAGATCGGCTCCTCTGGGGCCAACGTCCTGACTTTC. Translation: CASEIGSSGANVLTF.

This chain connects TRBV6-5 to TRBJ1-5, with D hard to call. The CDR3 totals 14 residues. With 3 bases removed from V and 4 bases from J, the gap between germline ends came to 10 bases. Per germline, CDR1 MNHEY and CDR2 SVGAGI. This chain's CDR3 is CASSYTVGNQPQHF. As DNA, the CDR3 is TGTGCCAGCAGTTATACCGTTGGTAATCAGCCCCAGCATTTT.

The chain is built from TRBV7-9 and TRBJ2-4; D may be TRBD1 (5 bases). Germline V lookup: CDR1 SEHNR, CDR2 FQNEAQ (reference sequence). The CDR3 loop spans 14 amino acids. V gave up 5 bases and J gave up 0 bases, with 8 bases separating them. CDR3 sequence: CASSKQVAKNIQYF. CDR3 DNA: TGTGCCAGCAGCAAACAGGTAGCCAAAAACATTCAGTACTTC.

As regards this clone: The junction departs from the called germline gene at one end, perhaps through a read error. V usage is TRBV10-1 and J usage is TRBJ1-3; no clear D gene. The germline gives CDR1 WNHNN, CDR2 SYGVQD (reference sequence). The CDR3 is made up of 15 amino acids. CDR3 coding DNA: TGCGCCAGCAGTGAAAGGGCCACCACCCGACCCCCGTTGAATTTT. As protein: CASSERATTRPPLNF.

The V gene is TRBV19, the J gene TRBJ1-5; D is perhaps TRBD1 (5 bases). The germline CDR1 and CDR2 sequences are LNHDA and SQIVND (reference sequence). V was cut by 2 bases and J by 0 bases, with 11 bases left in between. This CDR3 comprises 16 residues. Here the CDR3 reads CASSIKLGASNQPQHF. As DNA, the CDR3 is TGTGCCAGTAGTATAAAGCTAGGGGCTAGCAATCAGCCCCAGCATTTT.

The J gene is TRBJ2-4, the V gene TRBV4-1; possibly TRBD2 for D (5 bases). The CDR3 extends over 16 amino acids. V lost 2 bases, J lost 0 bases, and 11 bases lay in between. Germline V gene sequence: CDR1 MGHRA, CDR2 YSYEKL. CDR3 nucleotides: TGCGCCAGCAGCCAACCGACTATGGGAGCCAAAAACATTCAGTACTTC. Protein product: CASSQPTMGAKNIQYF.

J is TRBJ1-4 and V is TRBV2; the D is unclear. Germline loops: CDR1 SNHLY, CDR2 FYNNEI. Trimming pared 6 bases from V and 0 bases from J, leaving 11 bases between. There are 15 residues in the CDR3. CDR3 bases: TGTGCCAGCAGAGGAGAGCTTGCAACTAATGAAAAACTGTTTTTT. Protein: CASRGELATNEKLFF.

This sequence joins TRBV3-1 (or the pseudogene TRBV3-2) and TRBJ1-1; D remains ambiguous. Germline values: CDR1 LGHDT, CDR2 YNNKEL (reference sequence). The CDR3 extends over 14 amino acids. The V gene lost 5 bases and the J gene lost 1 base, with 11 bases spanning the gap. CDR3: CASSSRGGNTEAFF. The CDR3 DNA follows: TGTGCCAGCAGCTCCCGTGGAGGGAACACTGAAGCTTTCTTT.

The chain recombines TRBV5-8 with TRBJ1-4; 11 nucleotides line up with TRBD1. This CDR3 contains 16 residues. Germline trimming cut 4 bases from V and 7 bases from J; bases unmatched to any gene: 9. Germline CDR1 SGHTS, CDR2 YDEGEE. Here the CDR3 reads CASSGGQGAIIEKLFF. Written as DNA, the CDR3 is TGTGCCAGCAGCGGAGGACAGGGGGCGATAATTGAAAAACTGTTTTTT.